The present TCR beta chain was sequenced within a study of OX40 agonist ivuxolimab in advanced cancers. This clone has only a few counts. Antigen: not known. The repertoire was sequenced with immunoSEQ multiplex PCR; TCRdb's copy has only in-frame clones and lacks some. There are tens of thousands of clones in the sample; about 81% occur only once, and 5% lies in the top ten. General study points: Blood T cells, both CD4+ and CD8+, expanded clonally by week 6 at 0.1 to 3.0 mg/kg.

This specimen was CD4+ or CD8+ T cells sorted from blood, taken in a trial of the OX40 agonist ivuxolimab. This receptor was identified in an adult with an advanced solid tumor such as melanoma, head and neck, liver or kidney cancer.

CDR3 loop: CASSFSGGNTGELFF. In DNA form, the CDR3 reads TGCGCCAGCAGCTTTAGCGGGGGGAACACCGGGGAGCTGTTTTTT. J is TRBJ2-2 and V is TRBV5-1; TRBD2 matches at 9 bases. This CDR3 comprises 15 residues. The trim removed 2 bases at V and 1 base at J, leaving 0 bases unmatched. Germline CDR1 reads SGHRS; CDR2 reads YFSETQ.